The entry that follows covers one T cell receptor beta chain sequence. Trimming cost V 3 bases and J 0 bases; bases outside gene matches: 4. Germline CDR1 reads SGHRS; CDR2 reads YFSETQ. The CDR3 extends over 15 amino acids. TCRdb re-processed the PCR reads through MiXCR. The sample records fewer than 40,000 clones, over 40% being singletons. All patients were treatment-naive before thyroid surgery. The data were taken from a study of metastatic and nonmetastatic thyroid tumors. The chain links TRBV5-1 to TRBJ2-7, with 9 bases aligning to TRBD2. Sequencing was done on a sample of tumor tissue. This TCR was recovered from a male donor with papillary thyroid cancer or a benign thyroid nodule (not recorded which). Some clones in this sample may be carry-over from other donors' samples. In DNA form, the CDR3 reads TGCGCCAGCAGCTCGGGACTAGCAAGCTCCTACGAGCAGTACTTC. This translates into CASSSGLASSYEQYF.